A selection of T cell receptor beta chains follows, all from one sample in a study of blood T cell repertoires in COVID-19. TCRdb's table, derived via immunoSEQ multiplex PCR, lists solely in-frame clones and lacks some. The sample lists 100,000 to 150,000 clones; around 86% were seen once. Sequencing input: peripheral blood. Every receptor here comes from a woman aged 70 to 79 with COVID-19, enrolled during active disease. Both conserved end residues are part of each CDR3. Fields, in order: V gene, J gene, clone size, D gene, CDR3 protein, CDR3 DNA. The D gene is left open where the match is weak. The listing skips clone size in some rows; elsewhere it reads once, few, many or a size class.

TRBV5-1	TRBJ1-2	.	.	CASSWTGVEYGYTF	TGCGCCAGCAGCTGGACCGGGGTTGAATATGGCTACACCTTC
TRBV7-9	TRBJ1-1	.	.	CASSLVPGNTEAFF	TGTGCCAGCAGCTTAGTGCCAGGAAACACTGAAGCTTTCTTT
TRBV28	TRBJ1-5	.	.	CASSPHRQPQHF	TGTGCCAGCAGCCCTCACCGGCAGCCCCAGCATTTT
TRBV4-2	TRBJ2-1	few	TRBD2	CASSQDSSGGYNEQFF	TGTGCCAGCAGCCAAGACTCTAGCGGGGGGTACAATGAGCAGTTCTTC
TRBV5-4	TRBJ2-3	.	TRBD2	CASSPRGGGALDTQYF	TGTGCCAGCAGCCCCAGGGGCGGGGGGGCCTTAGATACGCAGTATTTT
TRBV3-1/TRBV3-2	TRBJ1-1	.	TRBD1	CASSPRTGIAEAFF	TGTGCCAGCAGCCCGCGGACAGGGATCGCTGAAGCTTTCTTT
TRBV7-9	TRBJ1-1	.	TRBD1	CASSLEGQGWFNTEAFF	TGTGCCAGCAGCTTGGAGGGACAGGGGTGGTTTAACACTGAAGCTTTCTTT
TRBV11-3	TRBJ2-7	.	TRBD1	CASSPRTGFGEQYF	TGTGCCAGCAGCCCCAGGACAGGGTTCGGCGAGCAGTACTTC
TRBV15	TRBJ1-5	.	.	CATSSPGGGAWSNQPQHF	TGTGCCACCAGCAGTCCTGGGGGGGGCGCGTGGAGCAATCAGCCCCAGCATTTT
TRBV5-4	TRBJ2-5	.	.	CASSSDYSQETQYF	TGTGCCAGCAGCTCCGACTACTCGCAAGAGACCCAGTACTTC
TRBV28	TRBJ2-2	.	.	CASSLGGNTGELFF	TGTGCCAGCAGTTTGGGGGGTAACACCGGGGAGCTGTTTTTT
TRBV28	TRBJ1-6	.	.	CASSWGGISYNSPLHF	TGTGCCAGCAGTTGGGGGGGGATTTCCTATAATTCACCCCTCCACTTT
TRBV29-1	TRBJ1-2	.	.	CSVGADYGYTF	TGCAGCGTTGGGGCAGACTATGGCTACACCTTC
TRBV6-5	TRBJ1-4	.	.	CASSYRESNEKLFF	TGTGCCAGCAGTTACAGGGAGAGTAATGAAAAACTGTTTTTT
TRBV28	TRBJ1-1	.	TRBD1	CASSGDRVRGTEAFF	TGTGCCAGCAGTGGGGACAGGGTTCGGGGCACTGAAGCTTTCTTT
TRBV28	TRBJ1-5	.	TRBD1	CASRFPGGEDQPQHF	TGTGCCAGCAGGTTTCCAGGGGGCGAGGATCAGCCCCAGCATTTT
TRBV19	TRBJ1-5	.	.	CASMKGENQPQHF	TGTGCCAGTATGAAAGGGGAAAATCAGCCCCAGCATTTT